These T cell receptor beta chains were read from a single sample in a study of blood T cell repertoires in COVID-19. The assay was immunoSEQ multiplex PCR, and TCRdb's table has in-frame clones only and misses some. The table has hundreds of thousands of clones, 70% to 90% seen once. Sequenced input: peripheral blood. The receptors were sampled from a woman aged 18 to 35 with acute or convalescent COVID-19. Each CDR3 is given with its conserved first and last residue. The order of the fields is V gene, clone size, D gene, J gene, CDR3 DNA, CDR3 protein. A D gene is named only where the DNA matches it firmly. Not every row has a clone size; where given, it reads once, few, many or a size class.

v_call: TRBV27
clone_size: NA
d_call: NA
j_call: TRBJ1-5
cdr3_nt: TGTGCCAGCAGGCCGCAGGGAAATTTTCTCCCTCAGCCCCAGCATTTT
cdr3_aa: CASRPQGNFLPQPQHF

v_call: TRBV2
clone_size: NA
d_call: TRBD1
j_call: TRBJ1-3
cdr3_nt: TGTGCCAGCAGTGCCCCCGGACAGGCGCCTTCTGGAAACACCATATATTTT
cdr3_aa: CASSAPGQAPSGNTIYF

v_call: TRBV9
clone_size: NA
d_call: NA
j_call: TRBJ1-1
cdr3_nt: TGTGCCAGCGGGGGCCTAATGAACACTGAAGCTTTCTTT
cdr3_aa: CASGGLMNTEAFF

v_call: TRBV6-1
clone_size: few
d_call: TRBD1
j_call: TRBJ1-5
cdr3_nt: TGTGCCAGCAGTGAACCAACGGGGACAGGTCGACAGCCCCAGCATTTT
cdr3_aa: CASSEPTGTGRQPQHF

v_call: TRBV19
clone_size: NA
d_call: TRBD1
j_call: TRBJ1-1
cdr3_nt: TGTGCCAGTAGTATAGATCCTAATAATGACAGGGGCGCTGAAGCTTTCTTT
cdr3_aa: CASSIDPNNDRGAEAFF

v_call: TRBV4-3
clone_size: NA
d_call: TRBD1
j_call: TRBJ1-1
cdr3_nt: TGCGCCAGCAGCCAGAACAGGGGACCTTCTGAAGCTTTCTTT
cdr3_aa: CASSQNRGPSEAFF

v_call: TRBV24-1
clone_size: NA
d_call: TRBD1
j_call: TRBJ2-1
cdr3_nt: TGTGCCACCAGTGACTTAGGACAGGGCCCTAATGAGCAGTTCTTC
cdr3_aa: CATSDLGQGPNEQFF

v_call: TRBV2
clone_size: NA
d_call: TRBD1
j_call: TRBJ2-3
cdr3_nt: TGTGCCAGCAGGAAGGGACAGAGCACAGATACGCAGTATTTT
cdr3_aa: CASRKGQSTDTQYF

v_call: TRBV19
clone_size: NA
d_call: TRBD1
j_call: TRBJ1-5
cdr3_nt: TGTGCCAGTAGTAGGAGAGGTTGGGGACAGGGTTACGGGCAGCCCCAGCATTTT
cdr3_aa: CASSRRGWGQGYGQPQHF

v_call: TRBV12-3/TRBV12-4
clone_size: NA
d_call: NA
j_call: TRBJ1-3
cdr3_nt: TGTGCCAGCAGCCTGACAGGAAACACCATATATTTT
cdr3_aa: CASSLTGNTIYF

v_call: TRBV5-1
clone_size: NA
d_call: NA
j_call: TRBJ1-1
cdr3_nt: TGCGCCAGCAGCTTGGTCGGGGGAAACACTGAAGCTTTCTTT
cdr3_aa: CASSLVGGNTEAFF

v_call: TRBV5-1
clone_size: NA
d_call: NA
j_call: TRBJ2-3
cdr3_nt: TGCGCCAGCAGCTTGGCCTTAGGACAGACCACAGATACGCAGTATTTT
cdr3_aa: CASSLALGQTTDTQYF

v_call: TRBV14
clone_size: NA
d_call: NA
j_call: TRBJ1-2
cdr3_nt: TGTGCCAGCAGCCCCAGAGCGGGGTACCACTCTGGCTACACCTTC
cdr3_aa: CASSPRAGYHSGYTF

v_call: TRBV19
clone_size: NA
d_call: NA
j_call: TRBJ1-1
cdr3_nt: TGTGCCAGTAGTATTCCTCACGGGCGGGCTGAAGCTTTCTTT
cdr3_aa: CASSIPHGRAEAFF